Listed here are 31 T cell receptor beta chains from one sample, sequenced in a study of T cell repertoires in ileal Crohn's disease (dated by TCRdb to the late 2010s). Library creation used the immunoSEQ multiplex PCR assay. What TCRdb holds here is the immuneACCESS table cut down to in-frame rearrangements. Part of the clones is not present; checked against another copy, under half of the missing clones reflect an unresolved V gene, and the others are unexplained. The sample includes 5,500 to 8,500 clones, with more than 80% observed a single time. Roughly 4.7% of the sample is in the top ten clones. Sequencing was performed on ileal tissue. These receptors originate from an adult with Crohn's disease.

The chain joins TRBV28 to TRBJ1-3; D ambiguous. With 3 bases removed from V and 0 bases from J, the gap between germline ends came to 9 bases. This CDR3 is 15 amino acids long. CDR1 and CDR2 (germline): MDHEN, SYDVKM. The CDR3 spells CASSFPGSSGNTIYF. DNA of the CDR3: TGTGCCAGCAGTTTTCCGGGGAGCTCTGGAAACACCATATATTTT.

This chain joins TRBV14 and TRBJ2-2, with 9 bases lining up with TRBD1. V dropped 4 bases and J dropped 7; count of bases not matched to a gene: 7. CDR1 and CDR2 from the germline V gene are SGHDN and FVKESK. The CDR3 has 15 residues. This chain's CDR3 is CASSRGTGFGGELFF. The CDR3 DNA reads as TGTGCCAGCAGCCGGGGGACAGGGTTTGGCGGGGAGCTGTTTTTT.

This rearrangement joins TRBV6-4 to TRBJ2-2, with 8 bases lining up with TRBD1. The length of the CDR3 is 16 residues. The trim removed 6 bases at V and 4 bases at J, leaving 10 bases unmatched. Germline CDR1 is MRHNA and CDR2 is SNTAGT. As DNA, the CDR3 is TGTGCCAGCAGCTCCACCGGACAGGGCCCCACCGGGGAGCTGTTTTTT. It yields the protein CASSSTGQGPTGELFF.

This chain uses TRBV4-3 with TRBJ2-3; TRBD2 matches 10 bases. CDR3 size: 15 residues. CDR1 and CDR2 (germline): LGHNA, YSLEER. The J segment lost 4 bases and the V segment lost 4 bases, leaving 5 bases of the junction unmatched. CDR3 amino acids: CASSPSSGSADTQYF. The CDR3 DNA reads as TGCGCCAGCAGCCCATCTAGCGGGAGTGCAGATACGCAGTATTTT.

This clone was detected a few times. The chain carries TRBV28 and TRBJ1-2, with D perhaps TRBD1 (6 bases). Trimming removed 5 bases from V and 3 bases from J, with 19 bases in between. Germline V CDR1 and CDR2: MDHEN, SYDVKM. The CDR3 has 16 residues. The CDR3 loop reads CASSLRGGARDYGYTF. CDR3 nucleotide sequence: TGTGCCAGCAGTCTAAGGGGGGGCGCGAGAGACTATGGCTACACCTTC.

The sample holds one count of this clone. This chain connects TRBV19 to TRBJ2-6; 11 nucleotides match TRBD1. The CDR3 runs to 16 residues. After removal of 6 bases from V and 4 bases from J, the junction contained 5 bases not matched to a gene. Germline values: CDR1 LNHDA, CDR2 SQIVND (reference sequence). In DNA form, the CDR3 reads TGTGCCAGTAGGAGGACAGGGGGCAGAGGGGCCAACGTCCTGACTTTC. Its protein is CASRRTGGRGANVLTF.

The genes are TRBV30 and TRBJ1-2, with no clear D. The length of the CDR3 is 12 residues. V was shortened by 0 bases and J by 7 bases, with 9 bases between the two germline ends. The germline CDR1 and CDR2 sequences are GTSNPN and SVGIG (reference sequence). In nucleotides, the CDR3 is TGTGCCTGGAGTGTCGGTTTCGGTGGCTACACCTTC. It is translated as CAWSVGFGGYTF.

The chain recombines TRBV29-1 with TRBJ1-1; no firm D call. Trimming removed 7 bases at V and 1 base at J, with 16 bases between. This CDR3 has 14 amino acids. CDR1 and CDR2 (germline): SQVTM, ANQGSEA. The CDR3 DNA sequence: TGCAGCGGAAGAGTACAGCCCACGAACACTGAAGCTTTCTTT. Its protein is CSGRVQPTNTEAFF.

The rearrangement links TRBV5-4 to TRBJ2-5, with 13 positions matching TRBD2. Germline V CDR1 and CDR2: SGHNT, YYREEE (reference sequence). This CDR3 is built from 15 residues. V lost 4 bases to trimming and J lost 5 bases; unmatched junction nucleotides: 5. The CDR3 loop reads CASSPGLAGEETQYF. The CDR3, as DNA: TGTGCCAGCAGCCCAGGACTAGCGGGAGAGGAGACCCAGTACTTC.

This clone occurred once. CDR3 in DNA: TGTGCCAGCAGCGATCAGGGACAGGGACAAGAGACCCAGTACTTC. Protein product: CASSDQGQGQETQYF. The chain recombines TRBV2 with TRBJ2-5, with 9 bases fitting TRBD1. The CDR3 is 15 amino acids. J gave up 2 bases and V 6 bases, and 7 bases lay outside the gene matches. Germline-derived CDR1 and CDR2 are SNHLY and FYNNEI.

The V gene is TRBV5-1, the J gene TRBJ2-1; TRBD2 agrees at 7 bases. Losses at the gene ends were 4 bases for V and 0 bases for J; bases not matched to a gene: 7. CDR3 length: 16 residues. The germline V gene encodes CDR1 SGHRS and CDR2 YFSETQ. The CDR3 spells CASSGGSRGSYNEQFF. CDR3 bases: TGCGCCAGCAGCGGCGGGAGCCGTGGCTCCTACAATGAGCAGTTCTTC.

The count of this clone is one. CDR3 residues: CASMREAYEQYF. The DNA of the CDR3 is TGTGCCAGTATGAGGGAGGCCTACGAGCAGTACTTC. V is TRBV6-1 and J is TRBJ2-5; tentatively, D is TRBD2 (6 bases). Judging by the DNA end, TRBJ2-7 fits better; the J call may be wrong. From germline, CDR1 is MNHNS and CDR2 SASEGT. This CDR3 comprises 12 residues.

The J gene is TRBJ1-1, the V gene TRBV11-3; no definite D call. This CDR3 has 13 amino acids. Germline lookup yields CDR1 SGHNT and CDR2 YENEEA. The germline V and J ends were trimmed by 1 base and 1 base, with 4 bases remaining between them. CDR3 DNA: TGTGCCAGCAGCTTAGGCAGGAACACTGAAGCTTTCTTT. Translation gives CASSLGRNTEAFF.

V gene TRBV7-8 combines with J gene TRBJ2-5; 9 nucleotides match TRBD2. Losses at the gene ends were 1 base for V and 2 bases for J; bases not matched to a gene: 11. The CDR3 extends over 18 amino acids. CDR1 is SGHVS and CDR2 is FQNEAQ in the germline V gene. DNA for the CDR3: TGTGCCAGCAGCTTAGGTCCACTAGGTAGCGGGAGACAAGAGACCCAGTACTTC. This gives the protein CASSLGPLGSGRQETQYF.

The CDR3 loop is CAARAGPEVGELFF. The CDR3, as DNA: TGTGCCGCGCGGGCGGGGCCTGAGGTCGGGGAGCTGTTTTTT. This sequence joins TRBV6-4 and TRBJ2-2; a weak D match, TRBD2 (6 bases). The CDR3 length is 14 residues. Germline CDR1 and CDR2: MRHNA and SNTAGT. V shed 11 bases and J shed 7 bases, with 20 bases lying between them.

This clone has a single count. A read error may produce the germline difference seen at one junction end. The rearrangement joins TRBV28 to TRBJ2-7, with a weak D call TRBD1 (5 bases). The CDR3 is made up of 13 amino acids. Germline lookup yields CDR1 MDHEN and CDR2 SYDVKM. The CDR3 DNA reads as TGTACCAGCATTTCCCGCGGACATCGCGAGCAGTACTTC. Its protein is CTSISRGHREQYF.

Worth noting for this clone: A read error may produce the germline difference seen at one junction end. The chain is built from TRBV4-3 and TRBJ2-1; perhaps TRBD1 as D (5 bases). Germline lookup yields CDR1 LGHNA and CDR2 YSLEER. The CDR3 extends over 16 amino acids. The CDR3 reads CASSQDYRRSDNEQFF. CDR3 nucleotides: TGCGCCAGCAGCCAAGATTACAGGCGCTCCGACAATGAGCAGTTCTTC.

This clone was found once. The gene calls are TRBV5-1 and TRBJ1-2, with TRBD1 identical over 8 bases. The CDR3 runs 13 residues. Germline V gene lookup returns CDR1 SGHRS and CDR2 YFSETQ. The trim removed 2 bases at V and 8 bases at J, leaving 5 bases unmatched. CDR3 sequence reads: CASSFDRGFGYTF. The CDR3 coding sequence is TGCGCCAGCAGCTTCGACAGGGGTTTCGGCTACACCTTC.

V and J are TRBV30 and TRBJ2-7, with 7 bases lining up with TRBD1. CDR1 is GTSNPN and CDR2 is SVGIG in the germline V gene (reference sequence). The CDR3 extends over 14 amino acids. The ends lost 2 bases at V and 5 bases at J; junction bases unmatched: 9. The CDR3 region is CAWSSGRGSDEQYF. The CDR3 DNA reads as TGTGCCTGGAGTAGTGGCAGGGGGTCGGACGAGCAGTACTTC.

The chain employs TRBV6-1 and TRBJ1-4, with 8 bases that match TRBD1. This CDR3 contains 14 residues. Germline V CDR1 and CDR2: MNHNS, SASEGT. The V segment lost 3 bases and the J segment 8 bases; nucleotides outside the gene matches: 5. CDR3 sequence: CASSEGQDAEKLFF. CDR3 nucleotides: TGTGCCAGCAGTGAGGGACAGGACGCCGAAAAACTGTTTTTT.

The CDR3 region has the DNA TGTGCCAGCAGCGTAGATGGGAGGGAAAACAATGAGCAGTTCTTC. Its protein product is CASSVDGRENNEQFF. J is TRBJ2-1 and V is TRBV9; the match to TRBD2 covers 7 bases. The CDR3 runs 15 residues. V dropped 0 bases and J dropped 5; count of bases not matched to a gene: 5. Germline V gives CDR1 SGDLS, CDR2 YYNGEE.

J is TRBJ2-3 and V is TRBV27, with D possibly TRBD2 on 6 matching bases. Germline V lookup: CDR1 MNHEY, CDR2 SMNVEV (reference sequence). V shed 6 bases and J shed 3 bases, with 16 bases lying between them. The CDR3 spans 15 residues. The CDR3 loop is CASSDAGTSTDTQYF. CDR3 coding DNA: TGTGCCAGCAGCGATGCCGGGACTTCTACAGATACGCAGTATTTT.

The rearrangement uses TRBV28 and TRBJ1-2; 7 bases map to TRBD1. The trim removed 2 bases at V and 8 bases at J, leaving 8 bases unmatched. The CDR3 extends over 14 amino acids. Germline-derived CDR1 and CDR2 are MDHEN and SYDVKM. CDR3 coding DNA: TGTGCCAGCAGTTTAGGAAACAGGGGTGGGGGCTACACCTTC. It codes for CASSLGNRGGGYTF.

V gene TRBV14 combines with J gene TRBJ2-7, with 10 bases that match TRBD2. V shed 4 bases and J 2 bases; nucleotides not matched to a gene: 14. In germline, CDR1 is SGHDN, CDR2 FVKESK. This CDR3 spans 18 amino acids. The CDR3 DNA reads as TGTGCCAGCAGCCCCTCTAATAGCGGGAGGTATATTCCCTACGAGCAGTACTTC. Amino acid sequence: CASSPSNSGRYIPYEQYF.

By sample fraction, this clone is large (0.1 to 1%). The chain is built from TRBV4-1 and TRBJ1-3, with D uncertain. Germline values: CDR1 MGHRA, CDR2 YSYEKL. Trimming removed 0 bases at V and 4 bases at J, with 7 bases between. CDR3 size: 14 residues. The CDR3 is CASSQDRWGNTIYF. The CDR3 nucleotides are TGCGCCAGCAGCCAAGATCGGTGGGGAAACACCATATATTTT.

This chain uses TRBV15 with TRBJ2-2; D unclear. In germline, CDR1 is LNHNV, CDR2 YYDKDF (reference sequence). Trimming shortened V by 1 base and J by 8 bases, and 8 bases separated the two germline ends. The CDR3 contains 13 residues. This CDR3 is CATSRGHLGELFF. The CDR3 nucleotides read TGTGCCACCAGCAGAGGGCATCTGGGGGAGCTGTTTTTT.

The CDR3 sequence: CASSGQGTGGTGNTIYF. CDR3 sequence (DNA): TGTGCCAGCAGTGGTCAAGGAACAGGGGGCACCGGAAACACCATATATTTT. The chain is built from TRBV6-1 and TRBJ1-3; 9 positions agree with TRBD1. Per the germline V gene, CDR1 is MNHNS and CDR2 is SASEGT. V shed 4 bases and J 4 bases; nucleotides not matched to a gene: 11. The CDR3 has 17 residues.

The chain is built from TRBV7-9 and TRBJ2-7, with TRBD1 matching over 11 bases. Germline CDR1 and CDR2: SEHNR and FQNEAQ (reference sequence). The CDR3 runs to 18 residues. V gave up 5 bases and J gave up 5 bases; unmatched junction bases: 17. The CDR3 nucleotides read TGTGCCAGCAGCCCTGGACAGGGGGCAGAAGCATGGACCCACGAGCAGTACTTC. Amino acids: CASSPGQGAEAWTHEQYF.

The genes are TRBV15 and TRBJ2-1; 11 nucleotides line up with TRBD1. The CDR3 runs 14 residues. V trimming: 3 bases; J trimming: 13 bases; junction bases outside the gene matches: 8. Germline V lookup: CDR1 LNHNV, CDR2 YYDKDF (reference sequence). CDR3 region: CATSRGQGGRNQFF. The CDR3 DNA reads TGTGCCACCAGCAGGGGACAGGGGGGTCGGAATCAGTTCTTC.

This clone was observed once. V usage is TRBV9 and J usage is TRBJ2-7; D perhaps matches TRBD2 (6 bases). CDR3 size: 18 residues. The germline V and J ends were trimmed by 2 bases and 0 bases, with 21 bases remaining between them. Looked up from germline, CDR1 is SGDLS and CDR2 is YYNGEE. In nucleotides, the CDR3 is TGTGCCAGCAGCGTTACGGACGGGAGAAAGGGTAGCTCCTACGAGCAGTACTTC. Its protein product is CASSVTDGRKGSSYEQYF.

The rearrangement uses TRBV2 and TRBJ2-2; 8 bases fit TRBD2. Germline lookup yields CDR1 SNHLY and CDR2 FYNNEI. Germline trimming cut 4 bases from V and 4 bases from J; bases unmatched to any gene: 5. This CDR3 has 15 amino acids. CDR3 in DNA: TGTGCCAGCAGTGCAGGGACTAGAAGCACCGGGGAGCTGTTTTTT. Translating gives CASSAGTRSTGELFF.